One sample yielded the 27 T cell receptor beta chains listed below, sequenced in a study of cytomegalovirus exposure and HLA in healthy donors. Both 60 Vbeta primers and 13 Jbeta primers went into the PCR. Repertoires were generated with immunoSEQ multiplex PCR, while TCRdb's copy carries only in-frame clones and drops some. Reported are about 140,000 clones; the ten largest clones contain around 2.4%. The sample comprised PBMCs. All receptors come from a woman under 30 in good health and CMV-seronegative.

V gene TRBV7-9 combines with J gene TRBJ2-7; maybe TRBD1 (5 bases). The CDR3 extends over 14 amino acids. Germline-derived CDR1 and CDR2 are SEHNR and FQNEAQ (reference sequence). V was shortened by 4 bases and J by 2 bases, with 12 bases between the two germline ends. CDR3 sequence: CASSSDTSTYEQYF. DNA for the CDR3: TGTGCCAGCAGCTCGGACACTTCCACCTACGAGCAGTACTTC.

V gene TRBV10-1 combines with J gene TRBJ2-7; TRBD1 matches 7 bases. This CDR3 spans 15 amino acids. Germline V gives CDR1 WNHNN, CDR2 SYGVQD (reference sequence). After removal of 6 bases from V and 2 bases from J, the junction contained 10 bases not matched to a gene. The CDR3 nucleotides are TGCGCCAGCAGAGCTGGACAGGATTTCACCTACGAGCAGTACGTC. Protein: CASRAGQDFTYEQYV.

V usage is TRBV18 and J usage is TRBJ2-3; 7 nucleotides agree with TRBD2. Per germline, CDR1 KGHSH and CDR2 LQKENI. Germline trimming cut 2 bases from V and 4 bases from J; bases unmatched to any gene: 12. The CDR3 runs 17 residues. CDR3 DNA: TGTGCCAGCTCACCAATCTATTCGGGAGGAGAGGCAGATACGCAGTATTTT. Amino acid sequence: CASSPIYSGGEADTQYF.

V is TRBV10-1 and J is TRBJ2-3; 8 bases are a match to TRBD2. The trim removed 2 bases at V and 4 bases at J, leaving 5 bases unmatched. The CDR3 runs to 15 residues. Germline loops: CDR1 WNHNN, CDR2 SYGVQD (reference sequence). CDR3 bases: TGCGCCAGCAGTGAGGGGACTAGTAGCGCAGATACGCAGTATTTT. Translation: CASSEGTSSADTQYF.

CDR3 region: CASSYGDIINYGYTF. The CDR3, as DNA: TGTGCCAGCAGTTACGGGGACATTATTAACTATGGCTACACCTTC. The rearrangement joins TRBV6-6 to TRBJ1-2, with D maybe TRBD1 (6 bases). This CDR3 has 15 residues. Germline CDR1 is MNHNY and CDR2 is SVGAGI (reference sequence). V was shortened by 2 bases and J by 1 base, with 11 bases between the two germline ends.

As concerns this clone: This CDR3 is also generated by other DNA sequences in the sample. The CDR3 DNA follows: TGTGCCAGCAGCCAAGGACAGTACGGCTACACCTTC. Its protein is CASSQGQYGYTF. The V and J genes are TRBV7-8 and TRBJ1-2; tentatively, D is TRBD1 (6 bases). Trimming took 5 bases from V and 8 from J, leaving 12 bases between them. Germline loops: CDR1 SGHVS, CDR2 FQNEAQ. CDR3 size: 12 residues.

This rearrangement joins TRBV15 to TRBJ1-1; the match to TRBD1 covers 8 bases. This CDR3 has 15 amino acids. Germline V gene data show CDR1 as LNHNV and CDR2 as YYDKDF (reference sequence). V dropped 2 bases and J dropped 5; count of bases not matched to a gene: 7. The CDR3: CATSRKGQGTTEAFF. The CDR3 DNA follows: TGTGCCACCAGCAGAAAAGGACAGGGTACGACTGAAGCTTTCTTT.

V and J are TRBV19 and TRBJ2-7, with TRBD1 identical over 9 bases. J gave up 3 bases and V 3 bases, and 3 bases lay outside the gene matches. Germline V gene data show CDR1 as LNHDA and CDR2 as SQIVND (reference sequence). The CDR3 sequence is 14 residues long. CDR3 sequence: CASSIGTGFYEQYF. DNA of the CDR3: TGTGCCAGTAGTATCGGGACAGGGTTCTACGAGCAGTACTTC.

The J gene is TRBJ1-2, the V gene TRBV5-1; 7 bases are a match to TRBD1. Germline V gene data show CDR1 as SGHRS and CDR2 as YFSETQ. Trimming cost V 4 bases and J 0 bases; bases outside gene matches: 9. CDR3 size: 16 residues. The CDR3 spells CASSVAGTATNYGYTF. DNA of the CDR3: TGCGCCAGCAGCGTAGCCGGGACAGCCACTAACTATGGCTACACCTTC. Based on the CDR3 plus reference TRBV5-1 and TRBJ1-2, the full variable domain is KAGVTQTPRYLIKTRGQQVTLSCSPISGHRSVSWYQQTPGQGLQFLFEYFSETQRNKGNFPGRFSGRQFSNSRSEMNVSTLELGDSALYLCASSVAGTATNYGYTFGSGTRLTVV.

The chain uses TRBV2 and TRBJ2-3; D is ambiguous. Germline lookup yields CDR1 SNHLY and CDR2 FYNNEI. The CDR3 loop spans 14 amino acids. V lost 4 bases, J lost 0 bases, and 8 bases lay in between. CDR3 nucleotide sequence: TGTGCCAGCAGTGGCGGATCTAGCACAGATACGCAGTATTTT. Its translation is CASSGGSSTDTQYF.

The genes are TRBV6-5 and TRBJ2-1; 7 bases align to TRBD1. The CDR3 sequence is 14 residues long. Looked up from germline, CDR1 is MNHEY and CDR2 is SVGAGI. J gave up 4 bases and V 5 bases, and 5 bases lay outside the gene matches. The CDR3 loop is CASSPGTAYNEQFF. CDR3 DNA sequence: TGTGCCAGCAGTCCCGGGACAGCTTACAATGAGCAGTTCTTC.

The J gene is TRBJ1-1, the V gene TRBV2, with 7 bases lining up with TRBD1. The CDR3 is 15 residues long. Trimming at V came to 7 bases and at J to 0 bases, leaving 8 bases not matched to a gene. Germline V gene data show CDR1 as SNHLY and CDR2 as FYNNEI. CDR3 residues: CASMEQGPLNTEAFF. DNA for the CDR3: TGTGCCAGCATGGAACAGGGGCCCCTGAACACTGAAGCTTTCTTT. Combining the CDR3 with reference TRBV2 and TRBJ1-1 gives the whole variable domain EPEVTQTPSHQVTQMGQEVILRCVPISNHLYFYWYRQILGQKVEFLVSFYNNEISEKSEIFDDQFSVERPDGSNFTLKIRSTKLEDSAMYFCASMEQGPLNTEAFFGQGTRLTVV.

The chain recombines TRBV28 with TRBJ2-7; 10 bases align to TRBD1. The V segment lost 5 bases and the J segment 3 bases; nucleotides outside the gene matches: 13. The CDR3 has 17 amino acids. CDR1 is MDHEN and CDR2 is SYDVKM in the germline V gene. CDR3 loop: CASSPPLGTGDFYEQYV. The CDR3 coding sequence is TGTGCCAGCAGTCCACCTCTGGGGACAGGGGACTTCTACGAGCAGTACGTC.

The rearrangement joins TRBV10-3 to TRBJ2-1; D is possibly TRBD2 (5 bases). Per the germline V gene, CDR1 is ENHRY and CDR2 is SYGVKD. V lost 3 bases, J lost 7 bases, and 19 bases lay in between. This CDR3 is built from 16 residues. CDR3 loop: CAISDLAGRRRNEQFF. CDR3 in DNA: TGTGCCATCAGTGACCTAGCAGGAAGGAGGCGAAATGAGCAGTTCTTC.

J is TRBJ2-5 and V is TRBV5-1, with D tentatively TRBD2 (6 bases). Germline CDR1 reads SGHRS; CDR2 reads YFSETQ. V lost 0 bases, J lost 1 base, and 7 bases lay in between. The CDR3 runs 14 residues. The CDR3 reads CASSLAGAQETQYF. The CDR3 DNA reads as TGCGCCAGCAGCTTGGCGGGAGCCCAAGAGACCCAGTACTTC.

The rearrangement links TRBV11-3 to TRBJ2-1; TRBD2 matches 11 bases. Trimming took 6 bases from V and 8 from J; bases not matched to a gene: 3. From germline, CDR1 is SGHNT and CDR2 YENEEA. This CDR3 is 13 amino acids long. This CDR3 is CASRTSGKYEQFF. CDR3 sequence (DNA): TGTGCCAGCAGGACTAGCGGGAAGTATGAGCAGTTCTTC.

The V call is TRBV19, the J call TRBJ1-1, with a weak D call TRBD1 (5 bases). V lost 4 bases and J 5 bases, leaving 17 bases between the germline ends. In germline, CDR1 is LNHDA, CDR2 SQIVND (reference sequence). CDR3 size: 15 residues. The CDR3 protein is CASSTDPQGRTEAFF. The CDR3 DNA follows: TGTGCCAGTAGTACCGACCCTCAGGGTCGGACTGAAGCTTTCTTT.

This rearrangement joins TRBV6-1 to TRBJ2-1; TRBD1 matches at 9 bases. Germline V gene lookup returns CDR1 MNHNS and CDR2 SASEGT. The CDR3 sequence is 13 residues long. The V gene end was trimmed by 7 bases and the J gene end by 8 bases; junction bases not matched to a gene: 6. The CDR3 loop reads CASKYRGPDEQFF. The DNA for the CDR3 is TGTGCCAGCAAGTACAGGGGGCCTGATGAGCAGTTCTTC.

The rearrangement uses TRBV29-1 and TRBJ2-7; the D gene is possibly TRBD1 (5 bases). The germline gives CDR1 SQVTM, CDR2 ANQGSEA. Trimming removed 4 bases at V and 5 bases at J, with 18 bases between. This CDR3 contains 14 residues. CDR3 DNA sequence: TGCAGCGTTGGCCACCAAAGGGGTTTCGACGAGCAGTACTTC. This encodes CSVGHQRGFDEQYF.

The genes are TRBV11-2 and TRBJ2-5; D not certain. The CDR3 contains 14 residues. CDR1 is SGHAT and CDR2 is FQNNGV in the germline V gene. V lost 5 bases to trimming and J lost 2 bases, with 12 bases between them. CDR3 coding DNA: TGTGCCAGCAGCCCCCGGAGTGCACAAGAGACCCAGTACTTC. Its protein is CASSPRSAQETQYF.

The V gene is TRBV5-1, the J gene TRBJ1-1; tentative D call: TRBD1 (5 bases). Germline CDR1 SGHRS, CDR2 YFSETQ. Between the trimmed V and J ends, which lost 0 bases and 0 bases, there was a span of 6 bases. This CDR3 has 14 residues. CDR3 bases: TGCGCCAGCAGCTTGGTGGACATGAACACTGAAGCTTTCTTT. This translates into CASSLVDMNTEAFF.

The J gene is TRBJ2-3, the V gene TRBV5-6; 7 nucleotides line up with TRBD2. Per germline, CDR1 SGHDT and CDR2 YYEEEE. The length of the CDR3 is 16 residues. V was pared by 3 bases and J by 2 bases, with 9 bases of the junction left unmatched. CDR3 in DNA: TGTGCCAGCAGCTCAGGGAGGGTGGTGCACACAGATACGCAGTATTTT. This translates into CASSSGRVVHTDTQYF.

The rearrangement links TRBV18 to TRBJ2-7; 14 bases line up with TRBD2. The V and J ends lost 2 bases and 3 bases, in that order; junction bases with no gene match: 9. The CDR3 has 18 residues. Per germline, CDR1 KGHSH and CDR2 LQKENI. The CDR3 sequence: CASSPNDGTSGSGYEQYF. The CDR3, as DNA: TGTGCCAGCTCACCAAATGATGGGACTAGCGGGAGCGGCTACGAGCAGTACTTC.

CDR3 nucleotide sequence: TGTGCCAGTAGTCCACGATTAAGGTTGGGCAAGAACTATGGCTACACCTTC. Translation: CASSPRLRLGKNYGYTF. This sequence joins TRBV19 and TRBJ1-2, with unresolved D. The CDR3 is 17 residues long. Germline-derived CDR1 and CDR2 are LNHDA and SQIVND (reference sequence). Trimming took off 5 bases at V and 2 bases at J, with 21 bases between the two ends. The entire variable domain, with the rest obtained from reference TRBV19 and TRBJ1-2, is as follows: DGGITQSPKYLFRKEGQNVTLSCEQNLNHDAMYWYRQDPGQGLRLIYYSQIVNDFQKGDIAEGYSVSREKKESFPLTVTSAQKNPTAFYLCASSPRLRLGKNYGYTFGSGTRLTVV.

J is TRBJ1-2 and V is TRBV4-1; no clear D gene. The CDR3 extends over 15 amino acids. Germline CDR1 MGHRA, CDR2 YSYEKL. Trimming pared 3 bases from V and 2 bases from J, leaving 13 bases between. This CDR3 is CASSHRQGSNYGYTF. In DNA form, the CDR3 reads TGCGCCAGCAGCCACCGACAAGGAAGCAACTATGGCTACACCTTC.

The chain links TRBV10-3 to TRBJ2-2, with 12 bases aligning to TRBD2. Looked up from germline, CDR1 is ENHRY and CDR2 is SYGVKD. With V trimmed by 5 bases and J by 7 bases, 8 bases remained unmatched. CDR3 length equals 16 residues. CDR3 in amino acids: CAISLGLAGRYGELFF. DNA of the CDR3: TGTGCCATCAGTCTTGGACTAGCGGGACGGTACGGGGAGCTGTTTTTT.

As to this clone: Likely a read error: the CDR3 ends without its conserved phenylalanine or tryptophan. The rearrangement links TRBV18 to TRBJ2-6; D is perhaps TRBD2 (6 bases). The V and J ends lost 4 bases and 0 bases respectively, with 13 bases between them. The germline gives CDR1 KGHSH, CDR2 LQKENI. This CDR3 has 17 amino acids. This chain's CDR3 is CASSLRTGSSGANVLTS. The CDR3 nucleotides read TGTGCCAGCTCACTACGGACCGGGAGCTCTGGGGCCAACGTCCTGACTTCC.